These 28 T cell receptor beta chains were sequenced from one sample in a study of T-cell reconstitution after alpha-beta-depleted transplantation in children. Using unique molecular identifiers, the investigators prepared the TCRbeta library. MiXCR, run by TCRdb on the PCR reads, gives a single entry per CDR3 protein. The sample yields about 980,000 distinct CDR3 sequences, roughly 29% seen once. The sample in question was PBMCs, mostly from graft donor cells, obtained 360 days after TCRalphabeta/CD19-depleted stem cell transplant. These receptors were collected from a boy in the first two years of life who had a stem cell transplant for SCID, so the T cells may come from the graft donor.

This clonotype has a handful of counts. The rearrangement joins TRBV5-1 to TRBJ2-1; 9 bases are shared with TRBD2. The CDR3 is made up of 20 amino acids. Per germline, CDR1 SGHRS and CDR2 YFSETQ. J gave up 5 bases and V 4 bases, and 22 bases lay outside the gene matches. CDR3 in DNA: TGCGCCAGCAGCCCGGGATGGGGAGGTAGCGGGGGACCATTCGACAATGAGCAGTTCTTC. This gives the protein CASSPGWGGSGGPFDNEQFF.

This clonotype appeared many times. This sequence joins TRBV5-1 and TRBJ2-7; TRBD1 matches at 8 bases. Germline V gives CDR1 SGHRS, CDR2 YFSETQ. The CDR3 runs to 14 residues. The V segment lost 4 bases and the J segment 1 base; nucleotides outside the gene matches: 4. The CDR3 here is CASSVRDRSYEQYF. CDR3 nucleotides: TGCGCCAGCAGCGTGCGGGACAGGTCCTACGAGCAGTACTTC.

The chain uses TRBV20-1 and TRBJ1-2; possibly TRBD1 for D (5 bases). Trimming shortened V by 5 bases and J by 2 bases, and 12 bases separated the two germline ends. This CDR3 is 13 amino acids long. Germline V lookup: CDR1 DFQATT, CDR2 SNEGSKA (reference sequence). CDR3 nucleotide sequence: TGCAGTGCTGGGACCGGCCTGAACTATGGCTACACCTTC. Protein: CSAGTGLNYGYTF.

This clonotype has only a few counts. The J gene is TRBJ2-3, the V gene TRBV4-1; D is uncertain. The CDR3 has 14 amino acids. The V gene's germline CDR1 is MGHRA and CDR2 YSYEKL. The germline V and J ends were trimmed by 1 base and 7 bases, with 12 bases remaining between them. The chain's CDR3 is CASSQVLSPNTQYF. CDR3 sequence (DNA): TGCGCCAGCAGCCAAGTCCTTAGCCCTAATACGCAGTATTTT.

This clonotype was detected many times. This chain joins TRBV2 and TRBJ2-5; possibly TRBD1 or TRBD2 for D (5 bases each). With 2 bases removed from V and 11 bases from J, the gap between germline ends came to 18 bases. The germline gives CDR1 SNHLY, CDR2 FYNNEI. There are 14 residues in the CDR3. The CDR3 loop reads CASSEPSSRDPQYF. CDR3 bases: TGTGCCAGCAGTGAACCATCGAGCCGGGACCCACAGTACTTC.

The gene calls are TRBV3-1 and TRBJ2-7; D is tentatively TRBD1 or TRBD2 (6 bases each). The CDR3 is 16 amino acids. The ends were cut back, 4 bases at V and 2 bases at J, with 18 bases in the middle. CDR1 is LGHDT and CDR2 is YNNKEL in the germline V gene (reference sequence). CDR3 DNA sequence: TGTGCCAGCAGCCCGACTTTGCCGGGGGCCACCTACGAGCAGTACTTC. This encodes CASSPTLPGATYEQYF.

The chain combines TRBV2 with TRBJ2-5; TRBD2 matches at 11 bases. Losses at the gene ends were 3 bases for V and 0 bases for J; bases not matched to a gene: 6. CDR1 SNHLY and CDR2 FYNNEI come from the germline V gene. This CDR3 region has 17 residues. The CDR3 DNA is TGTGCCAGCAGTGATATGATGACTAGCGGGGACCAAGAGACCCAGTACTTC. As protein: CASSDMMTSGDQETQYF.

This clonotype showed up just a few times. V usage is TRBV6-2 or TRBV6-3 and J usage is TRBJ1-2; 8 positions agree with TRBD1. The CDR3 is 14 residues long. V dropped 0 bases and J dropped 8; count of bases not matched to a gene: 5. Germline V CDR1 and CDR2: MNHEY, SVGEGT. As DNA, the CDR3 is TGTGCCAGCAGTTACTCGACAGGGGCAGAAGGCTACACCTTC. Protein sequence: CASSYSTGAEGYTF.

This clonotype was detected a few times. The chain combines TRBV27 with TRBJ2-7; D may be TRBD2 (6 bases). The CDR3 covers 16 residues. Looked up from germline, CDR1 is MNHEY and CDR2 is SMNVEV (reference sequence). Trimming removed 0 bases from V and 4 bases from J, with 16 bases in between. The CDR3 region is CASSLSAIAATYEQYF. In nucleotides, the CDR3 is TGTGCCAGCAGTTTATCAGCCATAGCGGCTACTTACGAGCAGTACTTC.

In its sample, this clonotype was seen a few times. The chain is built from TRBV12-3 or TRBV12-4 and TRBJ2-7; 7 bases fit TRBD1. CDR3 length equals 14 residues. V shed 4 bases and J 2 bases; nucleotides not matched to a gene: 5. The CDR3 region is CASSSTGTAYEQYF. CDR3 in DNA: TGTGCCAGCAGTTCCACCGGGACAGCCTACGAGCAGTACTTC.

This clonotype was found a few times. V and J are TRBV12-3 or TRBV12-4 and TRBJ2-2; 9 bases match TRBD1. J was trimmed by 6 bases and V by 10 bases; bases with no gene match: 9. The CDR3 consists of 14 residues. The DNA for the CDR3 is TGTGCCAACCGGGACAGGGAGGGTTCCGGGGAGCTGTTTTTT. Its protein is CANRDREGSGELFF.

The gene calls are TRBV20-1 and TRBJ2-7, with D possibly TRBD1 on 6 matching bases. V was cut by 5 bases and J by 4 bases, with 18 bases left in between. CDR3 length: 14 amino acids. The germline gives CDR1 DFQATT, CDR2 SNEGSKA (reference sequence). The CDR3 nucleotides are TGCAGTGCTTACACTGGAAGAGGGGGATACGAGCAGTACTTC. Translated: CSAYTGRGGYEQYF.

The chain couples TRBV4-1 to TRBJ1-3; a weak D match, TRBD1 (5 bases). This CDR3 has 15 amino acids. Germline-derived CDR1 and CDR2 are MGHRA and YSYEKL. Trimming left V 4 bases short and J 0 bases short, with 10 bases between. The CDR3 nucleotides read TGCGCCAGCAGCCTCCCGGGGGGCTCTGGAAACACCATATATTTT. This translates into CASSLPGGSGNTIYF.

This clonotype was observed many times. The rearrangement joins TRBV10-3 to TRBJ2-2; D unclear. The length of the CDR3 is 15 residues. CDR1 ENHRY and CDR2 SYGVKD come from the germline V gene. V gave up 0 bases and J gave up 6 bases, with 11 bases separating them. The chain's CDR3 is CAISESMPAPGELFF. The CDR3 bases are TGTGCCATCAGTGAGTCGATGCCCGCACCCGGGGAGCTGTTTTTT.

This chain links TRBV18 with TRBJ2-1; TRBD1 might be the D (6 bases). V was trimmed by 3 bases and J by 9 bases, leaving 24 bases between them. CDR3 size: 17 residues. Germline lookup yields CDR1 KGHSH and CDR2 LQKENI. DNA for the CDR3: TGTGCCAGCTCACCTACCCGGGACACTGATATTGGTGGTGAGCAGTTCTTC. This gives the protein CASSPTRDTDIGGEQFF. Full variable domain (rest looked up from reference TRBV18 and TRBJ2-1): NAGVMQNPRHLVRRRGQEARLRCSPMKGHSHVYWYRQLPEEGLKFMVYLQKENIIDESGMPKERFSAEFPKEGPSILRIQQVVRGDSAAYFCASSPTRDTDIGGEQFFGPGTRLTVL.

The chain links TRBV6-1 to TRBJ2-1, with 9 bases fitting TRBD1. The V gene end was trimmed by 7 bases and the J gene end by 0 bases; junction bases not matched to a gene: 4. The length of the CDR3 is 15 residues. Germline V CDR1 and CDR2: MNHNS, SASEGT. This CDR3 is CASKPGQGSYNEQFF. The CDR3 DNA follows: TGTGCCAGCAAGCCGGGACAGGGCTCCTACAATGAGCAGTTCTTC.

The rearrangement links TRBV5-1 to TRBJ2-1, with TRBD2 identical over 10 bases. Germline loops: CDR1 SGHRS, CDR2 YFSETQ. The CDR3 contains 16 residues. Unmatched junction bases numbered 8, after V lost 4 bases and J lost 4 bases. The CDR3 is CASSVGTSAFYNEQFF. CDR3 nucleotide sequence: TGCGCCAGCAGCGTCGGGACTAGCGCGTTTTACAATGAGCAGTTCTTC.

The chain links TRBV30 to TRBJ2-7; D is unclear. The germline V gene has CDR1 GTSNPN and CDR2 SVGIG (reference sequence). CDR3 length: 13 amino acids. The ends were cut back, 0 bases at V and 4 bases at J, with 10 bases in the middle. The CDR3 region is CAWSVIHPYEQYF. Here the CDR3 DNA reads TGTGCCTGGAGTGTAATCCATCCGTACGAGCAGTACTTC.

This clonotype occurred a few times. The chain is built from TRBV20-1 and TRBJ2-3; weak D call: TRBD2 (5 bases). This CDR3 has 15 residues. Trimming took off 3 bases at V and 3 bases at J, with 16 bases between the two ends. In germline, CDR1 is DFQATT, CDR2 SNEGSKA (reference sequence). The CDR3 here is CSASATRWETDTQYF. The CDR3 nucleotides read TGCAGTGCTAGTGCGACGAGGTGGGAGACAGATACGCAGTATTTT.

This clonotype appeared a few times. The chain links TRBV5-1 to TRBJ1-2; TRBD1 agrees at 7 bases. V was clipped by 4 bases and J by 3 bases; unmatched bases: 12. CDR1 and CDR2 from the germline V gene are SGHRS and YFSETQ. CDR3 length: 16 residues. The CDR3 DNA follows: TGCGCCAGCAGCCCTGAAGGACAGGCCCTCTACTATGGCTACACCTTC. Protein product: CASSPEGQALYYGYTF.

V usage is TRBV7-9 and J usage is TRBJ2-5; a weak D match, TRBD1 (6 bases). Trimming shortened V by 1 base and J by 4 bases, and 13 bases separated the two germline ends. The germline V gene has CDR1 SEHNR and CDR2 FQNEAQ (reference sequence). The CDR3 totals 15 residues. In DNA, the CDR3 is TGTGCCAGCAGCTTAGTACGGACAGTTGGAGAGACCCAGTACTTC. Its protein product is CASSLVRTVGETQYF.

This clonotype was counted ten times or more. The chain uses TRBV28 and TRBJ2-5; D may be TRBD1 or TRBD2 (5 bases each). Deletions cut 6 bases from V and 7 bases from J, with 18 bases between. CDR3 length equals 14 residues. Germline lookup yields CDR1 MDHEN and CDR2 SYDVKM. CDR3 in amino acids: CASSLRDQTGTQYF. In DNA form, the CDR3 reads TGTGCCAGCAGCCTCAGGGACCAAACGGGGACCCAGTACTTC.

The table lists this clonotype with a few counts. This chain joins TRBV12-3 or TRBV12-4 and TRBJ1-6, with D perhaps TRBD1 (5 bases). The CDR3 loop spans 13 amino acids. V lost 5 bases, J lost 13 bases, and 15 bases lay in between. CDR3 in DNA: TGTGCCAGCAGTCCTCAGGGCCCCTCGCCCCTCCACTTT. Translation gives CASSPQGPSPLHF.

The chain joins TRBV5-1 to TRBJ1-2, with TRBD1 identical over 10 bases. Looked up from germline, CDR1 is SGHRS and CDR2 is YFSETQ. J gave up 2 bases and V 4 bases, and 11 bases lay outside the gene matches. The CDR3 is made up of 17 amino acids. Here the CDR3 DNA reads TGCGCCAGCAGCCATCCCGGGACAGGGGAGAGGAACTATGGCTACACCTTC. Translating it yields CASSHPGTGERNYGYTF.

This clonotype was found a few times. The chain combines TRBV12-3 or TRBV12-4 with TRBJ1-3; D gene unclear. This CDR3 contains 15 residues. The V end lost 1 base, the J end lost 2 bases, and 9 bases lay between the germline ends. CDR3 in DNA: TGTGCCAGCAGTTTAGACGAGATGACTGGAAACACCATATATTTT. Translated: CASSLDEMTGNTIYF.

Written as DNA, the CDR3 is TGTGCCAGCAGTTTCGAATGGGGCGAGCAGTACTTC. It yields the protein CASSFEWGEQYF. The chain uses TRBV28 and TRBJ2-7, with D unclear. V lost 3 bases, J lost 6 bases, and 9 bases lay in between. CDR3 size: 12 residues. Germline CDR1 and CDR2: MDHEN and SYDVKM.

This clonotype was found a few times. V and J are TRBV13 and TRBJ2-5; D call uncertain. V was clipped by 4 bases and J by 5 bases, with 23 bases between them. Germline CDR1 reads PRHDT; CDR2 reads FYEKMQ (reference sequence). The CDR3 length is 17 residues. CDR3 nucleotide sequence: TGTGCCAGCAGCTCCTATGGGGTAGGGTATCGTCAGGAGACCCAGTACTTC. Translated, it gives CASSSYGVGYRQETQYF.

The rearrangement uses TRBV10-3 and TRBJ2-7; 11 nucleotides line up with TRBD2. The CDR3 is 15 amino acids. Germline V gene data show CDR1 as ENHRY and CDR2 as SYGVKD. After removal of 2 bases from V and 5 bases from J, the junction contained 5 bases not matched to a gene. DNA for the CDR3: TGTGCCATCAGTGAGGTAGCGGGGGGGCCTCACGAGCAGTACTTC. Its translation is CAISEVAGGPHEQYF.